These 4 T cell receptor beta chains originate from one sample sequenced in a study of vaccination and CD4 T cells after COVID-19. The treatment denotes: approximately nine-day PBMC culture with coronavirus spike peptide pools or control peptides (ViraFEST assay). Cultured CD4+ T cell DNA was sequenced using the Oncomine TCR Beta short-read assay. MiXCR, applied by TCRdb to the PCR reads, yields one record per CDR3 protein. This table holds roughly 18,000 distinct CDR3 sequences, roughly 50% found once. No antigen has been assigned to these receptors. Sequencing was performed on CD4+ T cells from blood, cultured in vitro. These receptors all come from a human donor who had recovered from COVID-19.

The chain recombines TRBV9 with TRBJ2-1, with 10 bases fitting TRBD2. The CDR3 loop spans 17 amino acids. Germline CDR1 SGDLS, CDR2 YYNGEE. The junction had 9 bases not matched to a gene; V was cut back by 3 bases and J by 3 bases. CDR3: CASSERSGTSDYNEQFF. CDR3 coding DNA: TGTGCCAGCAGCGAGAGATCCGGGACTAGCGACTACAATGAGCAGTTCTTC.

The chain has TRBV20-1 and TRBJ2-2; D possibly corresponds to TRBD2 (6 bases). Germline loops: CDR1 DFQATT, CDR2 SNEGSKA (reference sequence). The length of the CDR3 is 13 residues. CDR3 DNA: TGCCTATTAGCGGACCCGAACACCGGGGAGCTGTTTTTT. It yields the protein CLLADPNTGELFF.

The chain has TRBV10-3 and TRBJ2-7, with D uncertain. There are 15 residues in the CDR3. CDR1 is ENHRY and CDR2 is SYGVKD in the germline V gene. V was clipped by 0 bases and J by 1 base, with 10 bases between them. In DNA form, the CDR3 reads TGTGCCATCAGTGAGTCATTTGTGAAATCCTACGAGCAGTACTTC. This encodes CAISESFVKSYEQYF.

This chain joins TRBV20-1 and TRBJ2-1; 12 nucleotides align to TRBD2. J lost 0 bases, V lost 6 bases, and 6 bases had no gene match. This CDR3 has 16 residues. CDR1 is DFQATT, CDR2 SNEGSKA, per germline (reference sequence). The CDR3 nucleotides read TGCAGTGCCATTCTAGCGGGGGGGATCTCCTACAATGAGCAGTTCTTC. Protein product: CSAILAGGISYNEQFF.